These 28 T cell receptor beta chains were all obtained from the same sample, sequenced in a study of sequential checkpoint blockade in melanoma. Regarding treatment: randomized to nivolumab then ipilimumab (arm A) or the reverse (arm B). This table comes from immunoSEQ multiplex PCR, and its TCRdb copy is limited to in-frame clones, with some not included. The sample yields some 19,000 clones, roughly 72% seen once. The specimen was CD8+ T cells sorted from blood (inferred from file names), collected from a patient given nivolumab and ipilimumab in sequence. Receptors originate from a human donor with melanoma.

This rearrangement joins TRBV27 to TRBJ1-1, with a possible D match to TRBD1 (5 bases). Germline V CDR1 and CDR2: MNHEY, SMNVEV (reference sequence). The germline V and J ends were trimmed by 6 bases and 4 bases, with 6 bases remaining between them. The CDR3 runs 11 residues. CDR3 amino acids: CASSRATEAFF. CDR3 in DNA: TGTGCCAGCAGCAGGGCCACTGAAGCTTTCTTT.

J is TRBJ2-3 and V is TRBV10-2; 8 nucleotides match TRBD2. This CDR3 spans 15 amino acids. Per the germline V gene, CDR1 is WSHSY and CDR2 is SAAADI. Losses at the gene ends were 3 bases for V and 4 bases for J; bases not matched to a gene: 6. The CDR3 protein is CASSDTGGHPDTQYF. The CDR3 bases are TGCGCCAGCAGTGATACGGGGGGGCACCCAGATACGCAGTATTTT.

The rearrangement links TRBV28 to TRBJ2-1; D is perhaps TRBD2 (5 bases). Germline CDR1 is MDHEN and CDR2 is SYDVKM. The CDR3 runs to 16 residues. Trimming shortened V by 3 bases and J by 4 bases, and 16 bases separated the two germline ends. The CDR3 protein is CASSFGSGERYNEQFF. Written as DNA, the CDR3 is TGTGCCAGCAGTTTTGGGAGCGGTGAGAGATACAATGAGCAGTTCTTC.

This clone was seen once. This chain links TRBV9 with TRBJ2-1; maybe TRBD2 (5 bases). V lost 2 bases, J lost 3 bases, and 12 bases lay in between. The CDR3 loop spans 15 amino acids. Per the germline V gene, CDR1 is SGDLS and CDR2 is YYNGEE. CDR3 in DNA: TGTGCCAGCAGCGTCGAGGGAGCGGACTACAATGAGCAGTTCTTC. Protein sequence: CASSVEGADYNEQFF.

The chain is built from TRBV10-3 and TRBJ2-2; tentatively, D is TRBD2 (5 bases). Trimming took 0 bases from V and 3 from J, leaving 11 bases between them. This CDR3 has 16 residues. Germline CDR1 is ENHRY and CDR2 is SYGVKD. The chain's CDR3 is CAISESESADTGELFF. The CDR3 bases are TGTGCCATCAGTGAGTCGGAGTCAGCGGACACCGGGGAGCTGTTTTTT.

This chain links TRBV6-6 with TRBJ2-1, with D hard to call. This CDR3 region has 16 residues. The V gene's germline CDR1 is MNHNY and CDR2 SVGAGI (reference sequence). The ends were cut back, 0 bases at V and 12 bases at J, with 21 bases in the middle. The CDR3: CASSYSNPSARFGQFF. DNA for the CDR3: TGTGCCAGCAGTTACTCGAACCCCTCCGCTCGGTTTGGGCAGTTCTTC.

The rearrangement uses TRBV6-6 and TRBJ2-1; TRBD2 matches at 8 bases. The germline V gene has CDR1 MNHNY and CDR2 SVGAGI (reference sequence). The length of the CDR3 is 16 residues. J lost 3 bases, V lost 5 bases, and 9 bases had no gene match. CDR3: CASSPRNRGGYNEQFF. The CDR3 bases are TGTGCCAGCAGTCCGCGAAATCGGGGGGGCTACAATGAGCAGTTCTTC.

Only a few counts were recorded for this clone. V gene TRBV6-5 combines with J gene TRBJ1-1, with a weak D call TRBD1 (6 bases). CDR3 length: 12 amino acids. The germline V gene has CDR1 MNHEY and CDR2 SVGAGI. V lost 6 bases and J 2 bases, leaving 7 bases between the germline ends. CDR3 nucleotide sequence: TGTGCCAGCAGACAGGGCAACACTGAAGCTTTCTTT. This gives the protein CASRQGNTEAFF.

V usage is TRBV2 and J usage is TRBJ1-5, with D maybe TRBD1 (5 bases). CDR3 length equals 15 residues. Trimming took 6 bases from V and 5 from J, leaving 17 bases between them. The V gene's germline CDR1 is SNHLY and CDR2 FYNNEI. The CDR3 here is CASSAGSTQYQPQHF. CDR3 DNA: TGTGCCAGCAGCGCAGGGTCAACTCAGTATCAGCCCCAGCATTTT.

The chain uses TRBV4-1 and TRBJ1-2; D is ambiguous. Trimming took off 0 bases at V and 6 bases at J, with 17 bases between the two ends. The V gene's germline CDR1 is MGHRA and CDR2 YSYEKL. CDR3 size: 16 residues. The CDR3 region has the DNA TGCGCCAGCAGCCAAGATATGGCAGGCCCCTGGGATGGCTACACCTTC. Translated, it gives CASSQDMAGPWDGYTF.

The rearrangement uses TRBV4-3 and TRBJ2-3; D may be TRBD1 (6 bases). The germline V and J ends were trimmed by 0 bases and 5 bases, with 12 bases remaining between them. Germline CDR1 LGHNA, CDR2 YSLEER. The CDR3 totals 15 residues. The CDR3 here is CASSQDRTAVDTQYF. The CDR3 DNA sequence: TGCGCCAGCAGCCAAGATCGGACAGCAGTAGATACGCAGTATTTT.

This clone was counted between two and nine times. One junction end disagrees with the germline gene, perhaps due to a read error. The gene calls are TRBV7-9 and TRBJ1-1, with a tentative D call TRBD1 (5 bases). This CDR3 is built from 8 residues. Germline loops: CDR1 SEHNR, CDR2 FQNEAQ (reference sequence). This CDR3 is CATSSGPF. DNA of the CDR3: TGTGCCACGAGCTCAGGGCCTTTT.

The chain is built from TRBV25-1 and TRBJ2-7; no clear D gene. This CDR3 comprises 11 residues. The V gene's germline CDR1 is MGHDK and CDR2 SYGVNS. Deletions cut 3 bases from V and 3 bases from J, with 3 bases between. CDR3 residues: CASSDYYEQYF. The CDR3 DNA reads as TGTGCCAGCAGTGATTACTACGAGCAGTACTTC.

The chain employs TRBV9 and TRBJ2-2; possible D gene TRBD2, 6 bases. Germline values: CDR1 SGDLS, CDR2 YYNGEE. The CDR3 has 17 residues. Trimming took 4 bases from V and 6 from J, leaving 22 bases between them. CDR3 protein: CASSTHWRDPSAGELFF. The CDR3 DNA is TGTGCCAGCAGCACTCACTGGCGGGACCCCTCGGCCGGGGAGCTGTTTTTT.

DNA for the CDR3: TGCGCCAGCAGTGAGTCAAGGTCAAGCGGGAGCTCTGTTGGTGAGCAGTTCTTC. Translating it yields CASSESRSSGSSVGEQFF. The chain combines TRBV10-1 with TRBJ2-1; 8 bases agree with TRBD2. V shed 0 bases, J shed 9 bases, and the junction held 16 bases outside the gene matches. This CDR3 is 18 amino acids long. CDR1 is WNHNN, CDR2 SYGVQD, per germline (reference sequence).

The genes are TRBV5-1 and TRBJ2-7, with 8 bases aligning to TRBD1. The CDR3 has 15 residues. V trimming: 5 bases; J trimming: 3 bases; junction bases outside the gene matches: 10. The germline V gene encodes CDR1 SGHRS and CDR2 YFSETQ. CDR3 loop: CASRVDRGPIYEQYF. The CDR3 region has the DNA TGCGCCAGCAGGGTTGACAGGGGACCCATCTACGAGCAGTACTTC.

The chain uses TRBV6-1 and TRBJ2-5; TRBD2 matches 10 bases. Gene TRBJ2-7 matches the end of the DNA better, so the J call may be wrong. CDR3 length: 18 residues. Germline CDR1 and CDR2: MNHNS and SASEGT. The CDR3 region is CASSEAFGLADFSYEQYF. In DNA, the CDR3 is TGTGCCAGCAGTGAAGCGTTTGGACTAGCGGATTTCTCCTACGAGCAGTACTTC.

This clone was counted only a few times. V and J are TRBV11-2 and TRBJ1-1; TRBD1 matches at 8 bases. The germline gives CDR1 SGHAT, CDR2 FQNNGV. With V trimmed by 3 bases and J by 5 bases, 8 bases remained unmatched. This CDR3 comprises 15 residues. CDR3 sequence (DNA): TGTGCCAGCAGCTTGACTCAGGGGGCGCTTACTGAAGCTTTCTTT. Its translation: CASSLTQGALTEAFF.

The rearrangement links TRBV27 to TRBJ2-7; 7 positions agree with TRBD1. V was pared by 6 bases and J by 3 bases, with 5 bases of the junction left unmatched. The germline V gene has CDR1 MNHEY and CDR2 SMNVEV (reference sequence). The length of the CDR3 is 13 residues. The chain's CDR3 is CASSPGQYYEQYF. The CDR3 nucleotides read TGTGCCAGCAGCCCGGGACAGTACTACGAGCAGTACTTC.

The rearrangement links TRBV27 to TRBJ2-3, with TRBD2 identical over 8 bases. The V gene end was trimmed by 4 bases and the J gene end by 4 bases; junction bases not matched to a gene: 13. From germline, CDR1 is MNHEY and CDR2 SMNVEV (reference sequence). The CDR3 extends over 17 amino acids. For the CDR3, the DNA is TGTGCCAGCAGTTCCCCCCGTACAGCGGGAGAATCAGATACGCAGTATTTT. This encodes CASSSPRTAGESDTQYF.

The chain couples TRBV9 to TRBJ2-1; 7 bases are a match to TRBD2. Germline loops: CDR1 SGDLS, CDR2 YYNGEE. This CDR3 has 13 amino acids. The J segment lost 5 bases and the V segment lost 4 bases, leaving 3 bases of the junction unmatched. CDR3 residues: CASSPGTNNEQFF. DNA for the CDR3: TGTGCCAGCAGCCCCGGGACTAACAATGAGCAGTTCTTC.

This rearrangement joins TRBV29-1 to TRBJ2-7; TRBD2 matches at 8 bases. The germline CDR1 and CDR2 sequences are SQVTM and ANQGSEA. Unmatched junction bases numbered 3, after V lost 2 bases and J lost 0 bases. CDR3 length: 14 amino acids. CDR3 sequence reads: CSVELTSDSYEQYF. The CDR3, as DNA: TGCAGCGTTGAACTGACTAGCGACTCCTACGAGCAGTACTTC.

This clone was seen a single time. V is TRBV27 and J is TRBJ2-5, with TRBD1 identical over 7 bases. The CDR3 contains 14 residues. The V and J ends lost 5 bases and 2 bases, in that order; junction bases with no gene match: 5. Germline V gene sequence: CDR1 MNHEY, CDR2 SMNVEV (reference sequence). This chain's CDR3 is CASSKLGQQETQYF. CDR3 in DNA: TGTGCCAGCAGTAAACTGGGACAGCAAGAGACCCAGTACTTC.

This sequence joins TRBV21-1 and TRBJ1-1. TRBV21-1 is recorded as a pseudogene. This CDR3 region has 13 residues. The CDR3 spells CASSTQKEVEAFF. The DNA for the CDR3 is TGTGCCAGCAGCACCCAAAAGGAGGTTGAAGCTTTCTTT.

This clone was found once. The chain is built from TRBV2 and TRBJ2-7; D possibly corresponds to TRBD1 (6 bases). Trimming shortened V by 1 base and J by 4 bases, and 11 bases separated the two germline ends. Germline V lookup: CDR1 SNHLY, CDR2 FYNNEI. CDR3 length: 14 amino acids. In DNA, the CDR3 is TGTGCCAGCAGTGAAGAGGACAGAGCATACGAGCAGTACTTC. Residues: CASSEEDRAYEQYF.

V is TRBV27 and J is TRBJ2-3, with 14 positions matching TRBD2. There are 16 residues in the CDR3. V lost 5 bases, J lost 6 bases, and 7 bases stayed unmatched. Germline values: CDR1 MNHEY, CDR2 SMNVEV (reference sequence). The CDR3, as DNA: TGTGCCAGCAGTACCGGGACTAGCGGGAGTACCGATACGCAGTATTTT. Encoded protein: CASSTGTSGSTDTQYF.

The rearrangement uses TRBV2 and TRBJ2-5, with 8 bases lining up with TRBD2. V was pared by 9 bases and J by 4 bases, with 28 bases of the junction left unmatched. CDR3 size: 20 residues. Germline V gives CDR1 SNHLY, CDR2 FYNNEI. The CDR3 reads CARWTGLTSPSAGELETQYF. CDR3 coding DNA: TGTGCCAGATGGACGGGCCTTACGTCCCCATCAGCGGGAGAGCTAGAGACCCAGTACTTC.

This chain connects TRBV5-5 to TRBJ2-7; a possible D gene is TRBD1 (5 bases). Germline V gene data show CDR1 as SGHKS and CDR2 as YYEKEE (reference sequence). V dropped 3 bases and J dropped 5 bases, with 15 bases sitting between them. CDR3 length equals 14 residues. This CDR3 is CASSSLRGRDEQYF. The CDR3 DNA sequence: TGTGCCAGCAGCTCGCTAAGGGGTAGGGACGAGCAGTACTTC.